This is a list of T cell receptor beta chains from one sample in a study of T-cell memory formation after mild COVID-19. TCRdb called the 5' RACE reads again in MiXCR, with one record for every CDR3 protein. This sample has about half a million distinct CDR3 sequences; over 15% occur once, and the top ten carry 9% to 15%. Sequenced: PBMCs or a T cell subset sorted from them (not recorded which). Every receptor here comes from an adult woman who had mild COVID-19 (a few samples of this study predate the infection). Cell type and time point are not known. Both conserved end residues are part of each CDR3. D genes are given only for firm matches. Clone size is given for some rows only: seen once, a few or many times, or a class if the clone is expanded.

>13|-|-|TRBV24-1|TRBJ1-2
TGTGCCACCAGTGATCGCGGCCGTGATGGCTACACCTTC
CATSDRGRDGYTF
>13|few|-|TRBV29-1|TRBJ1-1
TGCAGCGCCGTAGGGGGGTCGAACACTGAAGCTTTCTTT
CSAVGGSNTEAFF
>13|-|-|TRBV10-3|TRBJ2-7
TGTGCCATCAGTGACAGGGGGGCCTACGAGCAGTACTTC
CAISDRGAYEQYF
>14|-|TRBD1|TRBV29-1|TRBJ1-1
TGCAGCGTGGGACAGTCTTTGTGGAACACTGAAGCTTTCTTT
CSVGQSLWNTEAFF
>13|-|-|TRBV29-1|TRBJ2-1
TGCAGCGCCGGGACTCGTTTAACCAATGAGCAGTTCTTC
CSAGTRLTNEQFF
>12|-|-|TRBV16|TRBJ2-7
TGTGCCAGCAGCCAATCCGCCTACGAGCAGTACTTC
CASSQSAYEQYF
>12|few|-|TRBV12-3/TRBV12-4|TRBJ1-5
TGTGCCAGCAGTGTCGAGGGTCAGCCCCAGCATTTT
CASSVEGQPQHF
>16|few|TRBD2|TRBV4-1|TRBJ2-5
TGCGCCAGCAGCCAAGATCGGGCGGGACTAGCCAAGACCCAGTACTTC
CASSQDRAGLAKTQYF
>14|-|TRBD1|TRBV12-3/TRBV12-4|TRBJ1-1
TGTGCCAGCAGTTTCTTGATTGGGACAGCTGAAGCTTTCTTT
CASSFLIGTAEAFF
>14|-|-|TRBV5-1|TRBJ2-3
TGCGCCAGCAGCTTGACTAGCCTCACAGATACGCAGTATTTT
CASSLTSLTDTQYF
>15|-|-|TRBV24-1|TRBJ2-1
TGTGCCACCAGTGATCGGGGGGCGAGGATCAATGAGCAGTTCTTC
CATSDRGARINEQFF
>19|-|TRBD2|TRBV20-1|TRBJ2-1
TGCAGTGCACGAATCCGACTAGCGGGAGGACCTGCCCCTTACAATGAGCAGTTCTTC
CSARIRLAGGPAPYNEQFF
>19|-|TRBD2|TRBV10-3|TRBJ2-4
TGTGCCATCAGTGAGGCCAGGACTAGCGGGAGGCGAGCCAAAAACATTCAGTACTTC
CAISEARTSGRRAKNIQYF
>11|-|-|TRBV7-9|TRBJ2-1
TGTGCCAGCAGGTTTGGCCATGAGCAGTTCTTC
CASRFGHEQFF
>16|few|TRBD2|TRBV7-9|TRBJ2-5
TGTGCCAGCAGCTTAGAAGGGGGACTAGCGACAGAGACCCAGTACTTC
CASSLEGGLATETQYF
>15|few|-|TRBV12-3/TRBV12-4|TRBJ1-4
TGTGCCAGCAGTGCCCTAGAGGGACCCAATGAAAAACTGTTTTTT
CASSALEGPNEKLFF
>14|-|TRBD2|TRBV29-1|TRBJ2-1
TGCAGCGTTGTGGATCGAGCGGGAGTGGATGAGCAGTTCTTC
CSVVDRAGVDEQFF
>13|many|-|TRBV3-1|TRBJ2-7
TGTGCCAGCAGCCCGCGGGACTCGCTGGGGCAGTACTTC
CASSPRDSLGQYF
>15|-|TRBD1|TRBV18|TRBJ2-7
TGTGCCAGCTCACCACGGACAGGGCTTTCCTACGAGCAGTACTTC
CASSPRTGLSYEQYF
>16|many|-|TRBV3-1|TRBJ1-3
TGTGCCAGCAGCCAAGACATGGCTTCCTCTGGAAACACCATATATTTT
CASSQDMASSGNTIYF
>15|few|-|TRBV5-4|TRBJ2-2
TGTGCCAGCAGCTTGGGGACAGACAGCGCCGGGGAGCTGTTTTTT
CASSLGTDSAGELFF
>14|few|-|TRBV12-3/TRBV12-4|TRBJ1-5
TGTGCCAGCAGTTTAACTGGGTACAATCAGCCCCAGCATTTT
CASSLTGYNQPQHF
>14|-|-|TRBV7-2|TRBJ2-7
TGTGCCAGCAGCTTAGGGGAAGCGGGCTACGAGCAGTACTTC
CASSLGEAGYEQYF
>19|few|TRBD1|TRBV7-9|TRBJ1-5
TGTGCCAGCAGCCCCTCTAATGTTTGGGACAGGGACCTCAATCAGCCCCAGCATTTT
CASSPSNVWDRDLNQPQHF
>13|-|-|TRBV29-1|TRBJ1-1
TGCAGCGTGTTCGGCCAGGGAGGCACTGAAGCTTTCTTT
CSVFGQGGTEAFF
>13|-|-|TRBV12-3/TRBV12-4|TRBJ1-1
TGTGCCAGCAGTTCCCCACGGTGGACTGAAGCTTTCTTT
CASSSPRWTEAFF
>16|few|TRBD2|TRBV6-5|TRBJ2-1
TGTGCCAGCAGTTACTCGACGGGGGGGGCAGGCAATGAGCAGTTCTTC
CASSYSTGGAGNEQFF
>14|few|-|TRBV2|TRBJ2-3
TGTGCCAGCAGTGGGTCGGGAACCTTGGGTACGCAGTATTTT
CASSGSGTLGTQYF
>14|-|TRBD1|TRBV6-5|TRBJ1-1
TGTGCCAGCACACAAAGGACAGGGGGCACTGAAGCTTTCTTT
CASTQRTGGTEAFF
>15|many|TRBD2|TRBV10-3|TRBJ2-5
TGTGCCATCAGTTCTAGCGGGAGTATCGCTGAGACCCAGTACTTC
CAISSSGSIAETQYF
>15|-|-|TRBV4-2|TRBJ2-4
TGTGCCAGCAGCCAAGTACGGGGGGCCAAAAACATTCAGTACTTC
CASSQVRGAKNIQYF
>15|-|-|TRBV7-2|TRBJ2-7
TGTGCCAGCAGCCCAAGCCGGGACACCATCTACGAGCAGTACTTC
CASSPSRDTIYEQYF
>12|many|-|TRBV10-3|TRBJ2-7
TGTGCCATCAGTGATACGAGCTACGAGCAGTACTTC
CAISDTSYEQYF
>18|-|-|TRBV9|TRBJ2-1
TGTGCCAGCAGCGTAGCTATGGAGGGACCACTCAACTACAATGAGCAGTTCTTC
CASSVAMEGPLNYNEQFF
>12|few|TRBD1|TRBV29-1|TRBJ1-1
TGCAGCGTCCGACAGGGAAACACTGAAGCTTTCTTT
CSVRQGNTEAFF
>15|-|TRBD1|TRBV29-1|TRBJ2-7
TGCAGCGTTGAACGGCCGGAGGACAGGGCGTACGAGCAGTACTTC
CSVERPEDRAYEQYF
>14|many|-|TRBV19|TRBJ2-7
TGTGCCAGTAGACGGGACAAATCCTCCTACGAGCAGTACTTC
CASRRDKSSYEQYF
>18|-|-|TRBV4-2|TRBJ2-3
TGTGCCAGCAGCCCCCAGGGAGACAGCGAGAAGGGGACAGATACGCAGTATTTT
CASSPQGDSEKGTDTQYF
>19|few|TRBD2|TRBV12-3/TRBV12-4|TRBJ2-5
TGTGCCAGCAGTTTAAAACGAACTAGCGGCCGTAACCCTCAAGAGACCCAGTACTTC
CASSLKRTSGRNPQETQYF
>18|-|-|TRBV7-9|TRBJ2-5
TGTGCCAGCAGCTTAGCGCTTTCGAGGGACCGGGGCGGAGAGACCCAGTACTTC
CASSLALSRDRGGETQYF
>15|-|-|TRBV3-1|TRBJ2-5
TGTGCCAGCAGCCAAGTAGGCGGGGGCAGGGAGACCCAGTACTTC
CASSQVGGGRETQYF